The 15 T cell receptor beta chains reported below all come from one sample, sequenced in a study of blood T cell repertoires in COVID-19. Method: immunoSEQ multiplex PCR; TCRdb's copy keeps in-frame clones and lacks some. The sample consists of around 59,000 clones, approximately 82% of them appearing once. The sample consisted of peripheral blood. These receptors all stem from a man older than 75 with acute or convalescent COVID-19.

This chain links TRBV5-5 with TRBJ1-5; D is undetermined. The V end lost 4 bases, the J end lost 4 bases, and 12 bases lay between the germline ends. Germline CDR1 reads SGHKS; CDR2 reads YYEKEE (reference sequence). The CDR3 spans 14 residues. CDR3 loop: CASSRAGLNQPQHF. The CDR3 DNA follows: TGTGCCAGCAGCCGAGCTGGGCTGAATCAGCCCCAGCATTTT.

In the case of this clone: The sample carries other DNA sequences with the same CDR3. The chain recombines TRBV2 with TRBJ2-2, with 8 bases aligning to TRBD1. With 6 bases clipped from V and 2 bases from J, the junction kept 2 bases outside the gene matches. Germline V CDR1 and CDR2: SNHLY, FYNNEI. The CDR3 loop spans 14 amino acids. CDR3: CASRDRVNTGELFF. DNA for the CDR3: TGTGCCAGCAGGGACAGGGTTAACACCGGGGAGCTGTTTTTT.

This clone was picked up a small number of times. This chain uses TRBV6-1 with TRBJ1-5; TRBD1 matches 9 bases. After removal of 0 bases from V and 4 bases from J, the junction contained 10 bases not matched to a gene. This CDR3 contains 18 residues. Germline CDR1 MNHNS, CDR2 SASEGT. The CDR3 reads CASSEAVTGGSRNQPQHF. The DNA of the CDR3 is TGTGCCAGCAGTGAAGCAGTTACAGGGGGCTCTCGAAATCAGCCCCAGCATTTT.

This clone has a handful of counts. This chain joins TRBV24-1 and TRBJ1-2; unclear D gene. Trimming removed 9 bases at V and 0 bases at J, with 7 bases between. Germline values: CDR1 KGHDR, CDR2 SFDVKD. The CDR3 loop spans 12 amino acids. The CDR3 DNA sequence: TGTGCCACCCGGGGAGCTAACTATGGCTACACCTTC. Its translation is CATRGANYGYTF.

CDR3 in amino acids: CASSYTMGAGPVGYTF. The CDR3 DNA reads as TGTGCCAGCAGTTACACGATGGGGGCAGGGCCAGTCGGCTACACCTTC. The V and J genes are TRBV6-5 and TRBJ1-2; D might be TRBD1 (6 bases). Germline V gene lookup returns CDR1 MNHEY and CDR2 SVGAGI. CDR3 length: 16 amino acids. Trimming shortened V by 2 bases and J by 8 bases, and 21 bases separated the two germline ends.

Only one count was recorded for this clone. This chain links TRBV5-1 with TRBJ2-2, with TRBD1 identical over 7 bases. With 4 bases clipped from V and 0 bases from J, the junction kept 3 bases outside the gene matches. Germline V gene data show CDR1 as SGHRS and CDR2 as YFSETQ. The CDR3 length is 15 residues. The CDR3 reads CASSRTGSNTGELFF. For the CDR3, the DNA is TGCGCCAGCAGCAGGACAGGCTCGAACACCGGGGAGCTGTTTTTT.

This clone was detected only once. CDR3 loop: CASSPTGAYGYTF. CDR3 bases: TGTGCCAGCAGCCCCACAGGGGCCTATGGCTACACCTTC. The V gene is TRBV28, the J gene TRBJ1-2; 7 nucleotides match TRBD1. Germline CDR1 and CDR2: MDHEN and SYDVKM. This CDR3 is built from 13 residues. With 6 bases clipped from V and 4 bases from J, the junction kept 5 bases outside the gene matches.

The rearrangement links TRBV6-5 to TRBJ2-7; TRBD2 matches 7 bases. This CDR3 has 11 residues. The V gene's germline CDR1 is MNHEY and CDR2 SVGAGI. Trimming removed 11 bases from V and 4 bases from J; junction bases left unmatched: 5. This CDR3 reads CACGRGYEQYF. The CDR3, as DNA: TGTGCCTGTGGGAGGGGATACGAGCAGTACTTC.

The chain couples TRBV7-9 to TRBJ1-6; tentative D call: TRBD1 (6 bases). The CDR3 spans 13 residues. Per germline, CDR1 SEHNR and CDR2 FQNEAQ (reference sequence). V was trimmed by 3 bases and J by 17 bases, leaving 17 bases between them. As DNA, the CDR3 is TGTGCCAGCAGCTTTTCCGGGACAAGGAGAGTCCACTTT. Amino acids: CASSFSGTRRVHF.

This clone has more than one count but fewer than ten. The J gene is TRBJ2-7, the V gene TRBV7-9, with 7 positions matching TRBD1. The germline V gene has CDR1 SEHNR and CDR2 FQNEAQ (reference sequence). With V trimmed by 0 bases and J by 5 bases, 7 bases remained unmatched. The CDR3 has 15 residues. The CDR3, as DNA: TGTGCCAGCAGCTTAGCTCACGGGACAGTCAACGAGCAGTACTTC. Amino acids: CASSLAHGTVNEQYF.

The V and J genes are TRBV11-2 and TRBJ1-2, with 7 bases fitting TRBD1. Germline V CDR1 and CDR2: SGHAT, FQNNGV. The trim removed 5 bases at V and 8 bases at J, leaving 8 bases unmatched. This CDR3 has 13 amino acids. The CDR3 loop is CASSQDRVTGYTF. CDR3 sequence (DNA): TGTGCCAGCAGCCAAGACAGGGTGACGGGCTACACCTTC.

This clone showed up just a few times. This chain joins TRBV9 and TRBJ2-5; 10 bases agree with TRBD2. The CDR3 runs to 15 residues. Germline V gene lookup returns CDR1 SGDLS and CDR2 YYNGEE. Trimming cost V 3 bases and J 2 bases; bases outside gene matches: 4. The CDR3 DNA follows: TGTGCCAGCAGCGGTAGCGGGAGGCCTCAAGAGACCCAGTACTTC. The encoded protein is CASSGSGRPQETQYF.

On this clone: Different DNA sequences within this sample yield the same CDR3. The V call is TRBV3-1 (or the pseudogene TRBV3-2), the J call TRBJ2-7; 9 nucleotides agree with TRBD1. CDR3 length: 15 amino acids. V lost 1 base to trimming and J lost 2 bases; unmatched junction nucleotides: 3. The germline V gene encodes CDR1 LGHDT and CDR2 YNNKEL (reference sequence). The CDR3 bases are TGTGCCAGCAGCCAAGGGGGACAGGGAACCTACGAGCAGTACTTC. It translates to CASSQGGQGTYEQYF.

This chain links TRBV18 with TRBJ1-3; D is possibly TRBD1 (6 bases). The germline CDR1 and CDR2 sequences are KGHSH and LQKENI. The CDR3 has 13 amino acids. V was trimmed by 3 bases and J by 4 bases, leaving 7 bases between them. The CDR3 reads CASSPQGGNTIYF. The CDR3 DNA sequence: TGTGCCAGCTCACCCCAGGGGGGAAACACCATATATTTT.

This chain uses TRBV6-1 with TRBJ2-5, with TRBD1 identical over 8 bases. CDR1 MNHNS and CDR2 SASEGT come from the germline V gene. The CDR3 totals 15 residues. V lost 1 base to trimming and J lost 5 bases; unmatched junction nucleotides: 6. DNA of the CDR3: TGTGCCAGCAGTGAAGTGGACAGGGAGTATGAGACCCAGTACTTC. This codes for CASSEVDREYETQYF.